Listed below are T cell receptor beta chains from one sample, sequenced in a study of blood T cell repertoires in COVID-19. Libraries were prepared by immunoSEQ multiplex PCR; TCRdb keeps only in-frame clonotypes and omits some of them. The repertoire holds some 88,000 clones, with 75% to 85% as singletons. Input material: peripheral blood. These receptors all stem from a human donor in a cohort sampled during active COVID-19. Each CDR3 is given without its conserved first and last residue.

v_call,j_call,cdr3_aa
TRBV25-1,TRBJ2-7,ASSEPGGNYEQY
TRBV19,TRBJ1-2,ASSIPGQGDNGYT
TRBV10-3,TRBJ2-5,AISGPGLAGGRETQY
TRBV4-2,TRBJ1-2,ASSQGQGVGYT
TRBV18,TRBJ1-3,ASSPGHFSGNTIY
TRBV6-6,TRBJ2-7,ASSDSGRASYEQY
TRBV2,TRBJ2-5,ASRGDREETQY
TRBV23-1,TRBJ2-1,ASILTGDEQF
TRBV2,TRBJ1-1,ASSYGGGRLNTEAF
TRBV7-2,TRBJ2-7,ASSLSPGQGHEQY
TRBV2,TRBJ2-5,ASSSFGETQY
TRBV2,TRBJ2-7,AGRGQIYEQY
TRBV7-8,TRBJ2-3,ASSLPLKLAGGTDTQY
TRBV2,TRBJ1-5,ASSELTGKYQPQH
TRBV6-5,TRBJ1-4,ASSSVATNEKLF
TRBV9,TRBJ1-2,ASSPRGDYGYT
TRBV5-8,TRBJ2-3,ASSLGAGVTDTQY
TRBV5-5,TRBJ2-3,ASSSLAGGGDTQY
TRBV28,TRBJ2-7,ASPDDRGSSYEQY
TRBV5-6,TRBJ2-1,ASGRSFSSYNEQF
TRBV3-1/TRBV3-2,TRBJ2-3,ASSQGTHVNSADTQY
TRBV4-1,TRBJ1-2,ASSQVRDRGLNRYGYT
TRBV28,TRBJ1-2,ASRGRGYT
TRBV6-2/TRBV6-3,TRBJ2-1,ASSRGSPSYNEQF
TRBV5-1,TRBJ2-7,ASSLVPSGGYEQY
TRBV11-2,TRBJ2-5,ASSPGQGAETQY
TRBV15,TRBJ1-2,ATSREARSLYGYT
TRBV5-5,TRBJ2-1,ASSLEVSLAGGEQF
TRBV7-3,TRBJ1-2,ASSLGGIGYGYT
TRBV18,TRBJ2-7,ASSITGQGPSEQY
TRBV6-5,TRBJ2-7,ASGGLAGENEQY
TRBV27,TRBJ2-2,ASSYDRVNTGELF
TRBV24-1,TRBJ2-1,ATSDPGTGDNEQF
TRBV5-1,TRBJ2-5,ASSPGQEGETQY
TRBV29-1,TRBJ2-7,SVPGSTSAEQY
TRBV3-1/TRBV3-2,TRBJ1-2,ASSQVSEGASGYT
TRBV28,TRBJ2-7,ASREGSSYEQY
TRBV5-4,TRBJ1-6,ASSLDRDSPLH
TRBV11-2,TRBJ2-3,ASSPDLATGLDTQY
TRBV7-8,TRBJ1-5,ASSLGGGRMGASNQPQH
TRBV4-3,TRBJ2-2,ASSPGRAGLAATGELF